This T cell receptor beta chain was recorded in a study of blood T cells in healthy people across ages (dated by TCRdb to about 2015). The study in broad terms: In model experiments, template switching captured roughly one uniquely barcoded TCR beta cDNA molecule for every two T cells. The study analyzed two additional independent replicas of 1 million unique cDNA reads from the same blood draw for two donors, one aged 18 to 29 and one aged 80 or older. Donors of different ages were randomly distributed across sequencing lanes to avoid experimental bias. The donors were split into four age groups: young (average about 15 years), middle-aged (nearly 40), aged (roughly 60) and long-lived (approximately 80). Using deep sequencing normalized with unique cDNA molecular identifiers, the study measured how TCR beta repertoire diversity changes with age.

Broad study findings and their caveats: As age increased, observed TCR beta diversity per million T cells dropped in a roughly linear way, and a significant reduction was already evident by age 40. The CMV infection status of donors was not known, potentially confounding age-related changes in expanded clonotypes. A strong correlation was found between observed TCR beta diversity and the percentage of naive T cells measured by flow cytometry. Conclusive comparison of naive and antigen-experienced compartments was prevented by the profiling of bulk unsorted PBMCs. Estimates of total diversity from one million sequenced T cells were regarded as lower bounds and underestimates. The long-lived group showed more naive CD4+ T cells, fewer expanded clones and increased TCR diversity than the aged group, suggesting age selection.

The library was built by means of 5' RACE. TCRdb records Illumina HiSeq 2500 as the sequencer. The second PCR ran for roughly 7 to 12 cycles and used a J-beta primer mix along with a sample-barcoded 5' primer. A template-switch 5' adaptor carrying 12 random nucleotides introduced a unique molecular identifier onto each TCR beta cDNA molecule. At least 2.5 million CDR3-containing paired-end reads were obtained from each sample. First-strand cDNA was synthesized from all RNA with the Mint cDNA synthesis kit, primed by a TRBC-specific oligonucleotide. All cDNA was treated with uracil-DNA glycosylase and then went through a first 18-cycle PCR with the universal primers M1SS and BC2_uni_R. On the study's bioinformatics: Normalization of each sample was performed by random selection of 1 million high-quality reads, each carrying a distinct molecular identifier. Instead of being binned into consensus sequences, reads that shared molecular identifiers were thrown out. MiTCR, set to a Q25 quality threshold and the strictest error-elimination algorithm, was used for CDR3 identification, clonotype clustering and error correction. A nonparametric unseen species model using Euler transformation provided a lower-bound estimate of total TCR beta diversity. The public reads were quality trimmed at Q25 with fastp and then assembled into clones with MiXCR by TCRdb, keeping productive beta chains. Entries that share a CDR3 protein sequence are merged under the most common genes and DNA. The V and J calls were determined by TCRdb, not by the authors. The sample yields around 1.1 million distinct CDR3 sequences; under 40% were counted once. Under 15% of the sample lies in the top ten.

The donors were roughly 39 Caucasian individuals from Russia, aged about 6 to 95 years, who were systemically healthy. Each donor gave 8 to 10 milliliters of peripheral blood, collected into EDTA-treated Vacutainer tubes. PBMCs were isolated by Ficoll-Paque density-gradient centrifugation, with at least 7 million obtained per sample. Total RNA, at least 6 micrograms per sample, was extracted from PBMCs with Trizol reagent. For every donor, an aliquot of PBMCs went through flow cytometry to measure the percentages of naive CD45RAhigh/CD27high T cells. V was cut back by 0 bases and J by 6 bases, leaving a gap of 9 bases between them. As encoded in the germline V gene (reference sequence), CDR1 is LGHDT while CDR2 is YNNKEL. The CDR3, from cysteine to phenylalanine, totals 13 residues. The only DNA kept is the CDR3, 39 bases in frame from the first base. The sample holds a few counts of this clonotype. Its antigen is still unknown. Base qualities are not provided; no much larger clone lies one nucleotide away.

The chain is encoded by TRBV3-1 joined to TRBJ2-7; the D gene cannot be named for sure. The receptor was isolated from a man younger than 30 in good health. The sequencing sample was made of blood. The sequenced DNA is TGTGCCAGCAGCCAAGATTTCTCTCGCGAGCAGTACTTC. Translated, it gives CASSQDFSREQYF.